The 17 T cell receptor beta chains listed next were all sequenced from one sample in a study of T cell changes during pregnancy in multiple sclerosis. The data were produced by immunoSEQ multiplex PCR, yet TCRdb's version contains in-frame clones alone and is incomplete. The profile shows around 31,000 clones, 93% of them singletons. This sample comprised CD4+ T cells from peripheral blood mononuclear cells, obtained in the second trimester of pregnancy. These receptors originate from a female donor with multiple sclerosis, enrolled in a pregnancy study.

The chain joins TRBV7-8 to TRBJ1-5, with D hard to call. Germline lookup yields CDR1 SGHVS and CDR2 FQNEAQ. The CDR3 spans 15 residues. The V gene lost 2 bases and the J gene lost 2 bases, with 10 bases spanning the gap. The CDR3 loop reads CASSLIGGRNQPQHF. The CDR3, as DNA: TGTGCCAGCAGCTTAATTGGTGGCCGCAATCAGCCCCAGCATTTT.

The chain recombines TRBV19 with TRBJ2-1, with TRBD2 matching 8 bases. The CDR3 has 18 amino acids. Germline loops: CDR1 LNHDA, CDR2 SQIVND (reference sequence). Trimming at V came to 1 base and at J to 3 bases, leaving 11 bases not matched to a gene. CDR3 protein: CASSIGGSGSSLYNEQFF. The CDR3 nucleotides are TGTGCCAGTAGTATAGGGGGGAGCGGGAGTTCCCTCTACAATGAGCAGTTCTTC.

The chain carries TRBV4-2 and TRBJ1-2; 9 bases are shared with TRBD1. Germline V gene sequence: CDR1 LGHNA, CDR2 YNFKEQ. Germline trimming cut 1 base from V and 3 bases from J; bases unmatched to any gene: 0. This CDR3 has 14 residues. CDR3 in DNA: TGTGCCAGCAGCCAAGGGACAGGGGACTATGGCTACACCTTC. Translation: CASSQGTGDYGYTF.

This chain connects TRBV27 to TRBJ1-2, with TRBD1 identical over 8 bases. Germline CDR1 reads MNHEY; CDR2 reads SMNVEV (reference sequence). Trimming took 5 bases from V and 7 from J; bases not matched to a gene: 15. The CDR3 is 16 residues long. Here the CDR3 DNA reads TGTGCCAGCAGTAATGCTCAGGGGGCGCAATCGGGTGGCTACACCTTC. The encoded protein is CASSNAQGAQSGGYTF.

The chain joins TRBV6-1 to TRBJ1-1; TRBD1 is a possible D gene (5 bases). The CDR3 runs to 14 residues. Per germline, CDR1 MNHNS and CDR2 SASEGT. V was cut by 5 bases and J by 6 bases, with 16 bases left in between. CDR3 nucleotides: TGTGCCAGCAGTCCGCGACAGCCTCTACCTGAAGCTTTCTTT. Protein product: CASSPRQPLPEAFF.

As to this clone: The junction departs from the called germline gene at one end, perhaps through a read error. The chain is built from TRBV11-2 and TRBJ1-2, with D unresolved. The CDR3 runs to 14 residues. CDR1 and CDR2 from the germline V gene are SGHAT and FQNNGV. As DNA, the CDR3 is TGTGCCAGCAGCGAGCCGGGGTCTAAATATGGCTACACCTTC. As protein: CASSEPGSKYGYTF.

The DNA of the CDR3 is TGCGCCAGCAGCATCGGACAGGGAGTCACTGAAGCTTTCTTT. It encodes CASSIGQGVTEAFF. The chain recombines TRBV5-1 with TRBJ1-1, with TRBD1 matching over 8 bases. Germline V gives CDR1 SGHRS, CDR2 YFSETQ. V was pared by 4 bases and J by 4 bases, with 6 bases of the junction left unmatched. The CDR3 is 14 amino acids.

The chain joins TRBV5-1 to TRBJ2-2; 8 nucleotides agree with TRBD1. The germline V gene has CDR1 SGHRS and CDR2 YFSETQ. This CDR3 is built from 15 residues. V lost 4 bases to trimming and J lost 4 bases; unmatched junction nucleotides: 6. This CDR3 reads CASSSGQGITGELFF. CDR3 DNA sequence: TGCGCCAGCAGCAGTGGACAGGGTATCACCGGGGAGCTGTTTTTT.

V gene TRBV5-1 combines with J gene TRBJ1-3; the match to TRBD1 covers 9 bases. CDR1 is SGHRS, CDR2 YFSETQ, per germline. The CDR3 spans 15 residues. The ends lost 5 bases at V and 2 bases at J; junction bases unmatched: 5. CDR3 in DNA: TGCGCCAGCAGGCCCCGGACAGGGGCTGGAAACACCATATATTTT. It yields the protein CASRPRTGAGNTIYF.

The chain links TRBV27 to TRBJ2-3, with 8 bases matching TRBD2. Unmatched junction bases numbered 12, after V lost 6 bases and J lost 7 bases. From germline, CDR1 is MNHEY and CDR2 SMNVEV (reference sequence). The CDR3 runs 15 residues. DNA for the CDR3: TGTGCCAGCAGCTCCATAGCGGGACCAAGTAATACGCAGTATTTT. This gives the protein CASSSIAGPSNTQYF.

This sequence joins TRBV19 and TRBJ2-1; D possibly corresponds to TRBD2 (6 bases). CDR1 LNHDA and CDR2 SQIVND come from the germline V gene (reference sequence). The CDR3 runs to 17 residues. V was pared by 7 bases and J by 4 bases, with 23 bases between. The DNA of the CDR3 is TGTGCCAGTACCCCCTTCCCCTTCCAGCGGGCGTACAATGAGCAGTTCTTC. It translates to CASTPFPFQRAYNEQFF.

The chain joins TRBV2 to TRBJ2-3; 7 bases agree with TRBD1. The CDR3 is 16 residues long. Germline-derived CDR1 and CDR2 are SNHLY and FYNNEI. Trimming at V came to 9 bases and at J to 1 base, leaving 13 bases not matched to a gene. CDR3 sequence reads: CASFSTGVSGTDTQYF. The CDR3 coding sequence is TGTGCCAGTTTCTCTACAGGGGTATCCGGCACAGATACGCAGTATTTT.

V and J are TRBV9 and TRBJ2-7; 7 positions agree with TRBD2. Per the germline V gene, CDR1 is SGDLS and CDR2 is YYNGEE. This CDR3 contains 13 residues. J was trimmed by 2 bases and V by 4 bases; bases with no gene match: 3. CDR3 sequence reads: CASSYGLAYEQYF. In DNA, the CDR3 is TGTGCCAGCAGCTACGGACTAGCCTACGAGCAGTACTTC.

The chain carries TRBV12-5 and TRBJ1-5; 8 bases fit TRBD1. The CDR3 is 15 amino acids. The germline gives CDR1 LGHNT, CDR2 FRNRAP. V dropped 4 bases and J dropped 0; count of bases not matched to a gene: 2. The CDR3 DNA sequence: TGTGCTAGTGGTTCGGGGACAGGTAGCAATCAGCCCCAGCATTTT. As protein: CASGSGTGSNQPQHF. Together with reference TRBV12-5 and TRBJ1-5, the CDR3 gives the full variable domain: DARVTQTPRHKVTEMGQEVTMRCQPILGHNTVFWYRQTMMQGLELLAYFRNRAPLDDSGMPKDRFSAEMPDATLATLKIQPSEPRDSAVYFCASGSGTGSNQPQHFGDGTRLSIL.

The V gene is TRBV19, the J gene TRBJ2-1; the match to TRBD2 covers 10 bases. Germline lookup yields CDR1 LNHDA and CDR2 SQIVND (reference sequence). The CDR3 extends over 17 amino acids. Germline trimming cut 1 base from V and 9 bases from J; bases unmatched to any gene: 12. CDR3 sequence: CASSIGSERGGFSEQFF. In nucleotides, the CDR3 is TGTGCCAGTAGTATAGGGAGCGAGCGGGGGGGCTTTAGTGAGCAGTTCTTC. Variable domain in full (rest from reference TRBV19 and TRBJ2-1): DGGITQSPKYLFRKEGQNVTLSCEQNLNHDAMYWYRQDPGQGLRLIYYSQIVNDFQKGDIAEGYSVSREKKESFPLTVTSAQKNPTAFYLCASSIGSERGGFSEQFFGPGTRLTVL.

The V and J genes are TRBV10-3 and TRBJ2-2, with D perhaps matching TRBD1 (6 bases). Trimming stripped 6 bases from V and 6 bases from J, with 20 bases between. This CDR3 region has 16 residues. Germline assignment: CDR1 ENHRY and CDR2 SYGVKD. CDR3 in DNA: TGTGCCATCAGGGAAGGTTATAACAGGGCAGCCGGGGAGCTGTTTTTT. Translation: CAIREGYNRAAGELFF.

J is TRBJ2-2 and V is TRBV30; tentative D call: TRBD1 (5 bases). V shed 2 bases and J shed 7 bases, with 8 bases lying between them. The CDR3 is made up of 12 amino acids. Germline CDR1 and CDR2: GTSNPN and SVGIG (reference sequence). CDR3 nucleotide sequence: TGTGCCTGGAGTAAGGGGATCGGGGAGCTGTTTTTT. Translating it yields CAWSKGIGELFF.